A selection of T cell receptor beta chains follows, all from one sample in a study of Graves' ophthalmopathy and Graves' hyperthyroidism. TCRdb analysed the multiplex PCR reads with MiXCR anew, one entry per CDR3 protein. The sample has about 390,000 distinct CDR3 sequences; roughly a sixth are singletons. Material: peripheral blood. These receptors originate from an adult woman with stable Graves' hyperthyroidism. CDR3s include the opening cysteine and the closing phenylalanine or tryptophan. The order of the fields is D gene, clone size, J gene, V gene, CDR3 protein, CDR3 DNA. The D gene is left open where the match is weak. Rows may omit the clone size; those that give it use once, few, many or a size class.

>-|many|TRBJ1-5|TRBV19
CASSARPQHRVGQPQHF
TGTGCCAGTAGTGCAAGACCACAACACAGGGTCGGTCAGCCCCAGCATTTT
>-|few|TRBJ1-6|TRBV20-1
CSARVSDRNPGNSPLHF
TGCAGTGCTAGAGTCTCAGACCGAAATCCGGGTAATTCACCCCTCCACTTT
>-|-|TRBJ2-7|TRBV6-5
CASSSTGNAPEQYF
TGTGCCAGCAGTTCTACCGGGAACGCTCCCGAGCAGTACTTC
>TRBD1|many|TRBJ2-7|TRBV12-3/TRBV12-4
CASSGGDRAYEQYF
TGTGCCAGCAGTGGTGGGGACAGAGCCTACGAGCAGTACTTC
>TRBD2|-|TRBJ2-4|TRBV11-2
CASSPLAGGPLLAKNIQYF
TGTGCCAGCAGCCCACTAGCGGGAGGTCCACTACTAGCCAAAAACATTCAGTACTTC
>TRBD1|-|TRBJ2-6|TRBV6-2/TRBV6-3
CASRQTGAQISGANVLTF
TGTGCCAGCAGGCAAACAGGGGCCCAGATCTCTGGGGCCAACGTCCTGACTTTC
>-|many|TRBJ2-7|TRBV6-5
CASRRDSSAIYYEQYF
TGTGCCAGCAGGCGAGACAGCTCCGCCATCTACTACGAGCAGTACTTC
>-|-|TRBJ2-7|TRBV12-3/TRBV12-4
CASSRGRTTYEQYF
TGTGCCAGCAGCCGCGGACGGACTACCTACGAGCAGTACTTC
>-|-|TRBJ2-5|TRBV18
CASSPLGGRLMVSQYF
TGTGCCAGCTCACCACTCGGGGGCCGACTCATGGTGTCCCAGTACTTC
>TRBD1|many|TRBJ1-6|TRBV7-3
CASAGGYNSPLHF
TGTGCCAGCGCAGGGGGCTATAATTCACCCCTCCACTTC
>-|-|TRBJ1-1|TRBV12-3/TRBV12-4
CASSARRDTEAFF
TGTGCCAGCAGTGCACGACGGGACACTGAAGCTTTCTTT
>-|-|TRBJ1-3|TRBV18
CASSPPAWRGRGGNTIYF
TGTGCCAGCTCACCACCCGCCTGGAGGGGTCGAGGTGGAAACACCATATATTTT
>-|-|TRBJ2-7|TRBV29-1
CSVELTESYEQYF
TGCAGCGTTGAATTGACAGAGTCCTACGAGCAGTACTTC
>TRBD1|many|TRBJ2-7|TRBV20-1
CSARPSTGVNYEQYF
TGCAGTGCTAGACCCTCGACAGGGGTGAACTACGAGCAGTACTTC
>TRBD1|many|TRBJ2-7|TRBV5-1
CASSLVNRGFYEQYF
TGCGCCAGCAGCTTGGTTAACAGGGGGTTCTACGAGCAGTACTTC
>-|-|TRBJ1-2|TRBV20-1
CSAQDGLSIAGNYGYSF
TGTAGTGCCCAGGACGGACTTAGCATCGCCGGCAACTATGGCTACAGCTTC
>TRBD1|many|TRBJ2-7|TRBV30
CALGTGISYEQYF
TGTGCCTTGGGGACAGGCATCTCCTACGAGCAGTACTTC
>-|-|TRBJ2-7|TRBV9
CASSVGPRSRVNEQYF
TGTGCCAGCAGCGTAGGGCCTAGATCGAGGGTGAACGAGCAGTACTTC
>TRBD1|many|TRBJ2-5|TRBV24-1
CATSMDRGGTQYF
TGTGCCACCAGCATGGACAGGGGGGGGACCCAGTACTTC
>-|-|TRBJ1-2|TRBV6-4
CASSRTESYGYTF
TGTGCCAGCAGTCGAACAGAGAGCTATGGCTACACCTTC
>TRBD1|-|TRBJ1-1|TRBV20-1
CSSEGGGEAPAFF
TGCAGTTCAGAAGGAGGGGGCGAAGCCCCAGCTTTCTTT
>TRBD2|many|TRBJ2-4|TRBV28
CASSQWGTSSAKNIQYF
TGTGCCAGCAGCCAATGGGGGACTAGTTCTGCCAAAAACATTCAGTACTTC
>-|-|TRBJ2-6|TRBV7-9
CANRLRGSGANVLTF
TGTGCCAACAGACTGAGGGGTTCTGGGGCCAACGTCCTGACTTTC
>-|many|TRBJ1-1|TRBV6-2/TRBV6-3
CASSSTTVKNTEAFF
TGTGCCAGCAGTTCCACGACAGTGAAAAACACTGAAGCTTTCTTT
>-|many|TRBJ1-5|TRBV28
CASSLSGGRNQPQHF
TGTGCCAGCAGTTTAAGCGGGGGTCGCAATCAGCCCCAGCATTTT
>-|-|TRBJ2-7|TRBV5-6
CASSPSAVRYYEQYF
TGTGCCAGCAGCCCCTCAGCCGTTAGGTACTACGAGCAGTACTTC
>-|few|TRBJ2-7|TRBV30
CAWSVQGPHEQYF
TGTGCCTGGAGTGTACAGGGTCCCCACGAGCAGTACTTC
>-|many|TRBJ2-7|TRBV28
CASSFNGGYEQYF
TGTGCCAGCAGTTTCAACGGCGGCTACGAGCAGTACTTC
>-|many|TRBJ2-2|TRBV11-2
CASSLDPRGVTGELFF
TGTGCCAGCAGCTTAGACCCAAGGGGCGTGACCGGGGAGCTGTTTTTT
>TRBD1|many|TRBJ2-7|TRBV7-2
CASSFEGASYEQYF
TGTGCCAGCAGCTTTGAGGGGGCCTCCTACGAGCAGTACTTC
>-|few|TRBJ2-7|TRBV12-3/TRBV12-4
CASSARLAGAPYEQYF
TGTGCCAGCAGCGCCCGGTTGGCGGGGGCTCCCTACGAGCAGTACTTC
>-|many|TRBJ1-2|TRBV12-3/TRBV12-4
CASSPGRPALYGYTF
TGTGCCAGCAGTCCCGGGAGGCCTGCACTCTATGGCTACACCTTC
>TRBD1|many|TRBJ2-7|TRBV7-2
CASSPSGTGMYEQYF
TGTGCCAGCAGCCCATCGGGGACAGGAATGTACGAGCAGTACTTC
>-|many|TRBJ1-5|TRBV12-3/TRBV12-4
CASSRIYSNQPQHF
TGTGCCAGCAGCCGGATCTATAGCAATCAGCCCCAGCATTTT
>TRBD2|few|TRBJ2-5|TRBV2
CASMQGGETQYF
TGTGCCAGCATGCAGGGAGGGGAGACCCAGTACTTC
>TRBD2|many|TRBJ2-7|TRBV20-1
CSARVQRESALSYEQYF
TGCAGTGCTAGAGTCCAGCGGGAGAGTGCCCTCTCCTACGAGCAGTACTTC
>-|-|TRBJ2-2|TRBV7-3
CASSLPGGGQINTGELFF
TGTGCCAGCAGCTTACCGGGTGGGGGTCAAATAAACACCGGGGAGCTGTTTTTT
>TRBD2|many|TRBJ2-2|TRBV27
CASSLSPWTSGRTNTGELFF
TGTGCCAGCAGTTTATCGCCTTGGACTAGCGGGAGAACGAACACCGGGGAGCTGTTTTTT
>TRBD1|many|TRBJ1-1|TRBV6-5
CASSYGTDGTEAFF
TGTGCCAGCAGTTACGGGACAGACGGCACTGAAGCTTTCTTT
>-|-|TRBJ2-7|TRBV5-5
CASSSFEGEPYEQYF
TGTGCCAGCAGCTCCTTTGAGGGGGAGCCCTACGAGCAGTACTTC